The rows below give T cell receptor beta chains drawn from one sample of a study of blood T cell repertoires in COVID-19. Sequencing was performed with immunoSEQ multiplex PCR; in TCRdb, only in-frame clones are kept and a portion is missing. The sample consists of 150,000 or so clones, 60% to 80% of them appearing once. Sequencing was performed on PBMCs or T cells enriched from blood (not recorded which). The receptor source for this set is a woman aged 45-65 years who had recovered from COVID-19. Both conserved end residues are part of each CDR3. A D gene is named only where the DNA matches it firmly. Some rows mark clone size as missing; the rest say once, few, many or name a class of expanded clone.

-	14	TRBJ1-5	TRBV28	-	TGTGCCAGCAGTTACGCAGGGTACAATCAGCCCCAGCATTTT	CASSYAGYNQPQHF
-	15	TRBJ2-1	TRBV25-1	-	TGTGCCAGCAGTGAAAGGCGGGGAGCGGGCAATGAGCAGTTCTTC	CASSERRGAGNEQFF
-	17	TRBJ1-6	TRBV2	-	TGTGCCAGCAGGGCCCCGGGAGGAAATCCCTGGGGTTCACCCCTCCACTTT	CASRAPGGNPWGSPLHF
once	17	TRBJ2-3	TRBV9	TRBD2	TGTGCCAGCAGCGTAGATCGGGGGGGCGGGCCGACAGATACGCAGTATTTT	CASSVDRGGGPTDTQYF
-	16	TRBJ2-1	TRBV9	TRBD1	TGTGCCAGCAGCGCACCCAGACAGGGGACCAACAATGAGCAGTTCTTC	CASSAPRQGTNNEQFF
-	15	TRBJ1-1	TRBV27	-	TGTGCCAGCAGTTTATGGGGCTCGGGGGGCACTGAAGCTTTCTTT	CASSLWGSGGTEAFF
-	17	TRBJ1-6	TRBV30	-	TGTGCCTGGAGTGTACCTATAGGGGCCTCCTATAATTCACCCCTCCACTTT	CAWSVPIGASYNSPLHF
-	15	TRBJ1-6	TRBV27	-	TGTGCCAGCAGTTTACTCAGGGAAAACGGTTCACCCCTCCACTTT	CASSLLRENGSPLHF
-	14	TRBJ2-2	TRBV5-1	-	TGCGCCAGCGATCCAGCGGGGAACACCGGGGAGCTGTTTTTT	CASDPAGNTGELFF
-	12	TRBJ1-1	TRBV6-5	-	TGTGCCACCTTCCGAGGGAACACTGAAGCTTTCTTT	CATFRGNTEAFF
-	13	TRBJ1-4	TRBV2	-	TGTGCCAGCAGTGTCAGGGGTAATGAAAAACTGTTTTTT	CASSVRGNEKLFF
-	15	TRBJ1-6	TRBV6-5	-	TGTGCCAGCAGACGCGAGGGAGGTCATAATTCACCCCTCCACTTT	CASRREGGHNSPLHF
-	16	TRBJ2-1	TRBV6-1	-	TGTGCCAGCAGTGAAGCACCACAGAACGGTTACAATGAGCAGTTCTTC	CASSEAPQNGYNEQFF
-	13	TRBJ1-2	TRBV5-8	-	TGTGCCAGCAGCTTGGGGCGGGGCTATGGCTACACCTTC	CASSLGRGYGYTF
-	15	TRBJ2-1	TRBV19	TRBD2	TGTGCCAGTAGTTTACCGGGACTAGCTTCAGATGAGCAGTTCTTC	CASSLPGLASDEQFF
-	15	TRBJ2-7	TRBV15	TRBD2	TGTGCCACCAGCAATAGCGGGGGGGCCTCCTACGAGCAGTACTTC	CATSNSGGASYEQYF
many	13	TRBJ1-6	TRBV3-1/TRBV3-2	-	TGTGCCAGCAGCCCCGGTAGCTTTACACCCCTCCACTTT	CASSPGSFTPLHF
-	15	TRBJ1-6	TRBV2	-	TGTGCCAGCAGTGAACAGGCGTCCTATAATTCACCCCTCCACTTT	CASSEQASYNSPLHF
-	14	TRBJ2-5	TRBV9	-	TGTGCCAGCAGCGAACAGGGATTTCAAGAGACCCAGTACTTC	CASSEQGFQETQYF
-	13	TRBJ1-4	TRBV7-9	-	TGTGCCAGCAGTTCGGGAAGCCGTGAAAAACTGTTTTTT	CASSSGSREKLFF
-	14	TRBJ2-3	TRBV5-1	-	TGCGCCAGCAGCTTGGGCAGGCGCACAGATACGCAGTATTTT	CASSLGRRTDTQYF
-	15	TRBJ1-1	TRBV28	TRBD1	TGTGCCAGCAGGGAGCTCCGGGACAGGGACACTGAAGCTTTCTTT	CASRELRDRDTEAFF
-	15	TRBJ2-7	TRBV11-3	-	TGTGCCAGCAGCCAAGGAGGGGGCGCATCGGGCGAGCAGTACTTC	CASSQGGGASGEQYF
large	15	TRBJ2-7	TRBV7-9	-	TGTGCCAGCAGCCCGCGACTAGGTAGTAGGTACGAGCAGTACTTC	CASSPRLGSRYEQYF
-	16	TRBJ1-6	TRBV2	-	TGTGCCAGCAGTGTGTTCGGGAGCTCCTATAATTCACCCCTCCACTTT	CASSVFGSSYNSPLHF
-	20	TRBJ2-1	TRBV5-1	TRBD2	TGCGCCAGCAGCCGTTTCGCTAGCGGGAGCACAGGAAGCTCCTACAATGAGCAGTTCTTC	CASSRFASGSTGSSYNEQFF
few	14	TRBJ1-1	TRBV5-1	TRBD1	TGCGCCAGCAGCAATAACAGGGGCGGCACTGAAGCTTTCTTT	CASSNNRGGTEAFF
-	16	TRBJ1-1	TRBV5-1	TRBD1	TGCGCCAGCAGCTTGGGACAGGGGGTCCTGAACACTGAAGCTTTCTTT	CASSLGQGVLNTEAFF
-	16	TRBJ2-1	TRBV6-4	-	TGTGCCAGCAGTCGACTCCCGGGTCAGATTTACAATGAGCAGTTCTTC	CASSRLPGQIYNEQFF
-	13	TRBJ1-1	TRBV6-5	-	TGTGCCAGCCTCCCCCGCCGGGGGGCTCTTGCTTTCTTT	CASLPRRGALAFF
-	14	TRBJ2-7	TRBV13	-	TGTGCCAGCAGCTTAGGGCAGGGAATGCGCGAGCAGTACTTC	CASSLGQGMREQYF
-	12	TRBJ1-1	TRBV2	-	TGTGCCAGCAGTGTTGACACAACTGAAGCTTTCTTT	CASSVDTTEAFF
-	15	TRBJ1-2	TRBV25-1	-	TGTGCCAGCAGTGATTATAGCGGAGGCGACTATGGCTACACCTTC	CASSDYSGGDYGYTF
-	11	TRBJ1-6	TRBV20-1	-	TGCAGTGCCTCACCGGACAGACCCCTCCACTTT	CSASPDRPLHF
-	14	TRBJ2-3	TRBV28	TRBD1	TGTGCCAGCAGGCGGACAGGACCCACAGATACGCAGTATTTT	CASRRTGPTDTQYF
-	15	TRBJ1-2	TRBV11-3	TRBD1	TGTGCCAGCAGACAGACAGGGGCGGTGAACTATGGCTACACCTTC	CASRQTGAVNYGYTF
once	14	TRBJ1-6	TRBV28	TRBD1	TGTGCCAGTGGGACACACGACAGGGCTTCACCCCTCCACTTT	CASGTHDRASPLHF
-	17	TRBJ1-3	TRBV18	TRBD1	TGTGCCAGCTCACCGCAGGACAGGGTGAGCTCTGGAAACACCATATATTTT	CASSPQDRVSSGNTIYF
once	14	TRBJ1-1	TRBV10-2	TRBD1	TGCGCCAGCAGTGAGCCCGACAGGGGACTAGAAGCTTTCTTT	CASSEPDRGLEAFF
-	16	TRBJ2-5	TRBV3-1/TRBV3-2	TRBD2	TGTGCCAGCAGCCAACGACTAGCGGGTGACACCCAGACCCAGTACTTC	CASSQRLAGDTQTQYF
once	14	TRBJ1-1	TRBV28	TRBD1	TGTGCCAGCAGTCCTACAGGGGAGCTCACTGAAGCTTTCTTT	CASSPTGELTEAFF
-	14	TRBJ2-1	TRBV7-2	TRBD1	TGTGCCAGCAGCACACCAGGGGGCAACAATGAGCAGTTCTTC	CASSTPGGNNEQFF
-	16	TRBJ2-1	TRBV7-3	TRBD2	TGTGCCAGCAGCCTGGGACTAGCGGGAGATAACAATGAGCAGTTCTTC	CASSLGLAGDNNEQFF
-	16	TRBJ2-5	TRBV12-1	-	TGTGCCAGCAGCCTGAACCCCGGGACTAGCGCGGAGACCCAGTACTTC	CASSLNPGTSAETQYF
-	12	TRBJ1-2	TRBV12-3/TRBV12-4	TRBD1	TGTGCCAGCAGAACGACAGGGCGGGGCTACACCTTC	CASRTTGRGYTF
-	14	TRBJ2-5	TRBV24-1	-	TGTGCCACCAGTGAAAGTAGCGGACAAGAGACCCAGTACTTC	CATSESSGQETQYF
few	15	TRBJ2-3	TRBV5-4	-	TGTGCCAGCAGCTTGGCCCTGAGAGGAACAGATACGCAGTATTTT	CASSLALRGTDTQYF
-	16	TRBJ1-1	TRBV9	TRBD1	TGTGCCAGCAGCCCGCGGACAGGATTAGGGAACACTGAAGCTTTCTTT	CASSPRTGLGNTEAFF
few	17	TRBJ1-5	TRBV19	TRBD1	TGTGCCAGTAGTATAGAAGGGCCGGCCAGGGGGGTTTCTCCCCAGCATTTT	CASSIEGPARGVSPQHF
-	16	TRBJ2-1	TRBV5-1	TRBD2	TGCGCCAGCAGCTTGGCCGGGACTAGCTCTCGAAATGAGCAGTTCTTC	CASSLAGTSSRNEQFF
-	16	TRBJ2-2	TRBV10-3	-	TGTGCCATCCTCGGGCAGGGGGGTTATGGGACCGGGGAGCTGTTTTTT	CAILGQGGYGTGELFF
-	14	TRBJ2-7	TRBV24-1	TRBD1	TGTGCCACCAGTGACCCCGGGACAGCAGACGAGCAGTACTTC	CATSDPGTADEQYF
-	16	TRBJ1-6	TRBV6-5	TRBD1	TGTGCCAGCAGTTACTACGGGCAGGGGGGAGATTCACCCCTCCACTTT	CASSYYGQGGDSPLHF
-	13	TRBJ2-1	TRBV5-1	-	TGCGCCAGCAGCTTGGCCGTAGCTAGTGAGCAGTTCTTC	CASSLAVASEQFF
-	15	TRBJ1-5	TRBV30	TRBD1	TGTGCCTGGAGGGACAGGGGACAGGGCAATCAGCCCCAGCATTTT	CAWRDRGQGNQPQHF
-	14	TRBJ2-7	TRBV9	-	TGTGCCAGCAGCGTACGGAGTACCTCCTACGAGCAGTACTTC	CASSVRSTSYEQYF
-	14	TRBJ1-2	TRBV30	-	TGTGCCTGGAGGCACAAAAGAAGGGGCTATGGCTACACCTTC	CAWRHKRRGYGYTF
-	13	TRBJ2-3	TRBV11-3	-	TGTGCCAGCAGCCTTGGGCCCACAGATACGCAGTATTTT	CASSLGPTDTQYF
-	16	TRBJ1-5	TRBV2	TRBD1	TGTGCCAGCAGAGCCTGGACAGGGGTGGGGAATCAGCCCCAGCATTTT	CASRAWTGVGNQPQHF
-	14	TRBJ1-1	TRBV2	-	TGTGCCAGCCTCTCGAGGGGGACGGACACTGAAGCTTTCTTT	CASLSRGTDTEAFF